These T cell receptor beta chains were read from a single sample in a study of blood T cell repertoires in COVID-19. TCRdb keeps only in-frame clones here, not all; method: immunoSEQ multiplex PCR. Among approximately 100,000 clones listed, 85% were seen once. The specimen was peripheral blood. The receptors here all came from a woman aged 70-85 years with active or convalescent COVID-19. The CDR3 runs from the conserved cysteine through the conserved F or W. The order of the fields is D gene, J gene, clone size, V gene, CDR3 protein, CDR3 DNA. D genes are given only for firm matches. Some rows mark clone size as missing; the rest say once, few, many or name a class of expanded clone.

TRBD1 | TRBJ1-6 | few | TRBV9 | CASSVTGQGAASPLHF | TGTGCCAGCAGCGTCACCGGACAGGGAGCGGCCTCACCCCTCCACTTT
TRBD2 | TRBJ2-5 | NA | TRBV9 | CASSGPSTSGVETQYF | TGTGCCAGCAGCGGACCATCGACTAGCGGGGTAGAGACCCAGTACTTC
NA | TRBJ2-2 | NA | TRBV3-1/TRBV3-2 | CASSPTGLNTGELFF | TGTGCCAGCAGCCCGACAGGCCTGAACACCGGGGAGCTGTTTTTT
NA | TRBJ2-1 | NA | TRBV5-1 | CASSLFSEQFF | TGCGCCAGCAGCTTGTTCAGTGAGCAGTTCTTC
NA | TRBJ2-7 | NA | TRBV19 | CATDAGGEQYF | TGTGCCACCGACGCCGGGGGAGAGCAGTACTTC
NA | TRBJ1-6 | NA | TRBV28 | CASSRDSTPNSPLHF | TGTGCCAGCAGCCGGGACTCAACACCTAATTCACCCCTCCACTTT
NA | TRBJ1-1 | NA | TRBV5-1 | CASSLTGSDNTEAFF | TGCGCCAGCAGCTTGACAGGGTCGGACAACACTGAAGCTTTCTTT
TRBD2 | TRBJ2-5 | NA | TRBV15 | CATSRVGLAGEETQYF | TGTGCCACCAGCAGAGTGGGACTAGCGGGAGAGGAGACCCAGTACTTC
TRBD2 | TRBJ2-1 | NA | TRBV5-1 | CASSRKTSGSFNEQFF | TGCGCCAGCAGCAGAAAGACTAGCGGGAGTTTTAATGAGCAGTTCTTC
TRBD2 | TRBJ2-7 | NA | TRBV12-5 | CASAPLAGGYEQYF | TGTGCTAGTGCCCCACTAGCGGGAGGTTACGAGCAGTACTTC
TRBD2 | TRBJ2-5 | NA | TRBV28 | CASSPLAGEYQETQYF | TGTGCCAGCAGCCCTCTAGCGGGAGAGTACCAAGAGACCCAGTACTTC
TRBD2 | TRBJ2-5 | NA | TRBV5-4 | CASSLLAGGPGETQYF | TGTGCCAGCAGCTTGCTAGCGGGAGGGCCGGGAGAGACCCAGTACTTC
NA | TRBJ2-1 | NA | TRBV10-3 | CAISEGQNNEQFF | TGTGCCATCAGTGAGGGACAGAACAATGAGCAGTTCTTC
TRBD1 | TRBJ1-6 | few | TRBV3-1/TRBV3-2 | CASSRRDRGKTANSPLHF | TGTGCCAGCAGCCGCAGGGACAGGGGAAAAACGGCTAATTCACCCCTCCACTTT
NA | TRBJ2-2 | NA | TRBV7-7 | CASSLTASPTGELFF | TGTGCTAGCAGCTTAACGGCTAGCCCCACCGGGGAGCTGTTTTTT
NA | TRBJ1-1 | NA | TRBV18 | CASSPAGAQNTEAFF | TGTGCCAGCTCACCGGCAGGGGCCCAGAACACTGAAGCTTTCTTT
TRBD1 | TRBJ2-6 | NA | TRBV4-2 | CASSLDQDRVAAGANVLTF | TGTGCCAGCAGCCTGGACCAGGACAGGGTGGCGGCTGGGGCCAACGTCCTGACTTTC
NA | TRBJ2-5 | NA | TRBV15 | CATSRDSKETQYF | TGTGCCACCAGCAGAGACAGTAAAGAGACCCAGTACTTC
NA | TRBJ1-6 | NA | TRBV3-1/TRBV3-2 | CASSQEGFRGQNSPLHF | TGTGCCAGCAGCCAAGAAGGATTTAGAGGTCAGAATTCACCCCTCCACTTT
NA | TRBJ1-1 | NA | TRBV12-5 | CASGLVSVSGVTEAFF | TGTGCTAGTGGTTTGGTATCTGTTTCGGGGGTCACTGAAGCTTTCTTT
NA | TRBJ1-2 | NA | TRBV9 | CASSVDNINYGYTF | TGTGCCAGCAGCGTAGATAACATTAACTATGGCTACACCTTC
NA | TRBJ1-6 | NA | TRBV30 | CAWSDRGTPLHF | TGTGCCTGGAGCGATCGGGGGACACCCCTCCACTTT
NA | TRBJ1-4 | few | TRBV5-8 | CASSGTVGEKLFF | TGTGCCAGCAGCGGCACAGTAGGTGAAAAACTGTTTTTT
TRBD2 | TRBJ2-3 | NA | TRBV7-2 | CASSSGLAGAADTQYF | TGTGCCAGCAGCTCGGGACTAGCGGGAGCAGCAGATACGCAGTATTTT
NA | TRBJ2-2 | NA | TRBV2 | CASSPRLGAGELFF | TGTGCCAGCAGCCCCAGACTAGGCGCCGGGGAGCTGTTTTTT
NA | TRBJ2-5 | NA | TRBV11-2 | CASSPRRGAETQYF | TGTGCCAGCAGCCCCCGACGGGGAGCGGAGACCCAGTACTTC
NA | TRBJ2-7 | NA | TRBV7-9 | CASSFSGYEQYF | TGTGCCAGCAGCTTTTCGGGATACGAGCAGTACTTC